What follows are 29 T cell receptor beta chains derived from one specimen sequenced in a study of blood T cells in healthy people across ages. Combining a sample-barcoded 5' primer with a J-beta primer mix, a second PCR ran for roughly 6 to 12 cycles. In TCRdb, the 5' RACE reads were re-called with MiXCR into one record per CDR3 protein. The table records 1.5 million to 2 million distinct CDR3 sequences, about 28% of them present only once. Specimen: blood. The receptors were sampled from a woman aged 25 to 45 in good health.

CDR3 in amino acids: CASSPWRTQETQYF. Written as DNA, the CDR3 is TGTGCCAGCAGTCCGTGGCGGACCCAAGAGACCCAGTACTTC. The V gene is TRBV7-8, the J gene TRBJ2-5; D gene ambiguous. Looked up from germline, CDR1 is SGHVS and CDR2 is FQNEAQ. V was cut by 6 bases and J by 1 base, with 12 bases left in between. The CDR3 runs to 14 residues.

This clonotype was observed a few times. At one end, the junction sequence differs from germline, possibly due to a read error. The CDR3 region is CAGSQDAKVNQPQHF. The CDR3 DNA reads TGTGCCGGCAGCCAAGACGCTAAAGTTAATCAGCCCCAGCATTTT. This sequence joins TRBV14 and TRBJ1-5; D ambiguous. The CDR3 contains 15 residues. Germline CDR1 SGHDN, CDR2 FVKESK.

The chain joins TRBV7-2 to TRBJ1-6; unclear D gene. The CDR3 has 16 amino acids. Trimming removed 5 bases from V and 0 bases from J, with 11 bases in between. Germline V gives CDR1 SGHTA, CDR2 FQGNSA. CDR3 residues: CASSQGRSSYNSPLHF. CDR3 DNA sequence: TGTGCCAGCAGCCAAGGGCGGAGCTCCTATAATTCACCCCTCCACTTT. Full variable domain (remainder filled in from reference TRBV7-2 and TRBJ1-6): GAGVSQSPSNKVTEKGKDVELRCDPISGHTALYWYRQSLGQGLEFLIYFQGNSAPDKSGLPSDRFSAERTGGSVSTLTIQRTQQEDSAVYLCASSQGRSSYNSPLHFGNGTRLTVT.

This clonotype has at least ten counts. V and J are TRBV7-2 and TRBJ2-5; D perhaps matches TRBD2 (5 bases). Germline assignment: CDR1 SGHTA and CDR2 FQGNSA. Trimming removed 2 bases from V and 1 base from J, with 17 bases in between. The CDR3 runs 17 residues. The CDR3 here is CASSLRGGRTIQETQYF. CDR3 nucleotide sequence: TGTGCCAGCAGCTTACGTGGCGGGCGTACCATCCAAGAGACCCAGTACTTC.

The chain uses TRBV6-5 and TRBJ1-4, with D tentatively TRBD1 (5 bases). CDR1 and CDR2 from the germline V gene are MNHEY and SVGAGI. V lost 6 bases and J 8 bases, leaving 13 bases between the germline ends. The CDR3 runs to 13 residues. The CDR3 DNA reads as TGTGCCAGCAGGGGGGGAACACAGGAAAAACTGTTTTTT. Amino acids: CASRGGTQEKLFF.

This chain joins TRBV4-3 and TRBJ2-3, with 7 bases lining up with TRBD2. Germline V gives CDR1 LGHNA, CDR2 YSLEER. The trim removed 4 bases at V and 2 bases at J, leaving 9 bases unmatched. The CDR3 runs to 16 residues. The CDR3, as DNA: TGCGCCAGCAGCCCCTCACGGCTAGCGGTCACAGATACGCAGTATTTT. Translated: CASSPSRLAVTDTQYF.

This clonotype was detected ten times or more. The chain employs TRBV12-3 or TRBV12-4 and TRBJ1-2; 7 bases are shared with TRBD1. The CDR3 is made up of 12 amino acids. V shed 5 bases, J shed 8 bases, and the junction held 5 bases outside the gene matches. CDR3 DNA: TGTGCCAGCAGTCCCAGGGGGGACGGCTACACCTTC. It translates to CASSPRGDGYTF.

This clonotype has just a few counts. The rearrangement links TRBV15 to TRBJ2-1, with D possibly being TRBD2 (5 bases). The CDR3 covers 13 residues. Deletions cut 5 bases from V and 3 bases from J, with 8 bases between. Germline V lookup: CDR1 LNHNV, CDR2 YYDKDF (reference sequence). The CDR3 DNA is TGTGCCACCAGCGATCGGGACTACAATGAGCAGTTCTTC. This sequence encodes CATSDRDYNEQFF.

This clonotype was counted ten times or more. This chain joins TRBV12-3 or TRBV12-4 and TRBJ2-1, with D perhaps TRBD1 (6 bases). Trimming removed 7 bases at V and 7 bases at J, with 20 bases between. The CDR3 totals 15 residues. CDR3 nucleotide sequence: TGTGCCAGCACCTCGACTCGGGACATGGGAAATGAGCAGTTCTTC. Protein product: CASTSTRDMGNEQFF.

This clonotype was seen more than once but under ten times. The gene calls are TRBV5-1 and TRBJ2-7; TRBD2 agrees at 9 bases. There are 15 residues in the CDR3. In germline, CDR1 is SGHRS, CDR2 YFSETQ. Losses at the gene ends were 0 bases for V and 5 bases for J; bases not matched to a gene: 6. The CDR3 protein is CASSLDRAGGNEQYF. In DNA, the CDR3 is TGCGCCAGCAGCTTGGATCGAGCGGGAGGCAACGAGCAGTACTTC.

This chain uses TRBV9 with TRBJ1-1; D unclear. The V gene's germline CDR1 is SGDLS and CDR2 YYNGEE. This CDR3 has 15 amino acids. Trimming stripped 3 bases from V and 5 bases from J, with 17 bases between. CDR3: CASSGDINFGTEAFF. DNA for the CDR3: TGTGCCAGCAGCGGCGACATCAACTTCGGGACTGAAGCTTTCTTT.

In its sample, this clonotype was seen a few times. The chain joins TRBV5-6 to TRBJ2-1, with D unclear. Trimming took off 3 bases at V and 8 bases at J, with 15 bases between the two ends. Per the germline V gene, CDR1 is SGHDT and CDR2 is YYEEEE. The CDR3 has 14 amino acids. The CDR3 nucleotides are TGTGCCAGCAGCTCTTTACCCCCGGACGATGAGCAGTTCTTC. Amino acid sequence: CASSSLPPDDEQFF.

Turning to this clonotype: This sequence may be a read error, since a much larger clone differs from it by one base. This chain connects TRBV27 to TRBJ2-3, with 8 bases identical to TRBD2. The length of the CDR3 is 15 residues. CDR1 is MNHEY, CDR2 SMNVEV, per germline (reference sequence). CDR3 protein: CAGSSRVAGTDTQYF. DNA of the CDR3: TGTGCCGGCAGTTCCCGGGTAGCGGGAACCGATACGCAGTATTTT.

The rearrangement uses TRBV20-1 and TRBJ2-4; 9 bases align to TRBD2. Matching the DNA end better, TRBJ2-7 makes the J call doubtful. Germline V lookup: CDR1 DFQATT, CDR2 SNEGSKA (reference sequence). This CDR3 comprises 16 residues. CDR3: CSARDPRSGGTYEQYF. As DNA, the CDR3 is TGCAGTGCTAGAGATCCCCGCAGCGGGGGGACATACGAGCAGTACTTC.

The chain combines TRBV7-2 with TRBJ2-1; 11 nucleotides match TRBD2. Trimming took 3 bases from V and 10 from J; bases not matched to a gene: 8. The CDR3 has 15 residues. Germline V gene sequence: CDR1 SGHTA, CDR2 FQGNSA. The CDR3 nucleotides are TGTGCCAGCAGCTTGGGACTAGCGGCGAAGGAAGAGCAGTTCTTC. Protein product: CASSLGLAAKEEQFF. The variable domain in full, completed from reference TRBV7-2 and TRBJ2-1, reads GAGVSQSPSNKVTEKGKDVELRCDPISGHTALYWYRQSLGQGLEFLIYFQGNSAPDKSGLPSDRFSAERTGGSVSTLTIQRTQQEDSAVYLCASSLGLAAKEEQFFGPGTRLTVL.

This clonotype appeared a few times. This rearrangement joins TRBV4-1 to TRBJ2-1; 7 positions agree with TRBD1. J gave up 7 bases and V 0 bases, and 9 bases lay outside the gene matches. Germline CDR1 is MGHRA and CDR2 is YSYEKL. The CDR3 covers 16 residues. DNA of the CDR3: TGCGCCAGCAGCCAAGATCAGGACAGGAAATGGAATGAGCAGTTCTTC. It yields the protein CASSQDQDRKWNEQFF.

The CDR3 region has the DNA TGTGCCAGCAGCCCCTTAACCAGGGACACTGAAGCTTTCTTT. It specifies CASSPLTRDTEAFF. The chain combines TRBV7-8 with TRBJ1-1; possibly TRBD1 for D (5 bases). The germline V and J ends were trimmed by 5 bases and 3 bases, with 13 bases remaining between them. CDR3 length: 14 amino acids. Germline assignment: CDR1 SGHVS and CDR2 FQNEAQ. Based on the CDR3 plus reference TRBV7-8 and TRBJ1-1, the full variable domain is GAGVSQSPRYKVAKRGQDVALRCDPISGHVSLFWYQQALGQGPEFLTYFQNEAQLDKSGLPSDRFFAERPEGSVSTLKIQRTQQEDSAVYLCASSPLTRDTEAFFGQGTRLTVV.

The chain combines TRBV15 with TRBJ1-1; D not certain. The germline CDR1 and CDR2 sequences are LNHNV and YYDKDF (reference sequence). The CDR3 contains 17 residues. Trimming took 0 bases from V and 1 from J, leaving 15 bases between them. Written as DNA, the CDR3 is TGTGCCACCAGCAGAGATACACTTTTTTCAAGGAACACTGAAGCTTTCTTT. Residues: CATSRDTLFSRNTEAFF. Using reference TRBV15 and TRBJ1-1 for the parts outside the CDR3, the full variable domain is DAMVIQNPRYQVTQFGKPVTLSCSQTLNHNVMYWYQQKSSQAPKLLFHYYDKDFNNEADTPDNFQSRRPNTSFCFLDIRSPGLGDTAMYLCATSRDTLFSRNTEAFFGQGTRLTVV.

V and J are TRBV6-6 and TRBJ1-4; D remains unclear. Germline CDR1 MNHNY, CDR2 SVGAGI (reference sequence). The CDR3 is 13 amino acids. Trimming took 2 bases from V and 10 from J, leaving 11 bases between them. The CDR3 DNA reads as TGTGCCAGCAGTTACGAGGGCGCGGGAAAACTGTTTTTT. Amino acid sequence: CASSYEGAGKLFF.

CDR3 sequence: CASRGLGDEQFF. The CDR3 nucleotides read TGTGCCAGCAGGGGGCTAGGGGATGAGCAGTTCTTC. V usage is TRBV27 and J usage is TRBJ2-1; maybe TRBD1 (5 bases). Germline V gene sequence: CDR1 MNHEY, CDR2 SMNVEV (reference sequence). V was clipped by 6 bases and J by 8 bases, with 11 bases between them. This CDR3 has 12 residues.

This clonotype has only a few counts. The chain carries TRBV27 and TRBJ1-1; tentatively, D is TRBD1 (6 bases). The length of the CDR3 is 15 residues. Germline values: CDR1 MNHEY, CDR2 SMNVEV (reference sequence). V was trimmed by 1 base and J by 4 bases, leaving 13 bases between them. CDR3 coding DNA: TGTGCCAGCAGTTTATTCGCACAGGGCCCCACTGAAGCTTTCTTT. Translation gives CASSLFAQGPTEAFF.

The sample holds many counts of this clonotype. The junction differs from germline at one of its ends, possibly a read error. This sequence joins TRBV5-1 and TRBJ1-1; no clear D. The CDR3 is 14 residues long. The germline gives CDR1 SGHRS, CDR2 YFSETQ. In DNA, the CDR3 is TGTGCCAGCAGCTTAGTAACAGCGAACACTGAAGCTTTCTTT. This translates into CASSLVTANTEAFF.

This clonotype was found many times. This chain joins TRBV10-2 and TRBJ2-7, with 11 bases lining up with TRBD2. This CDR3 contains 15 residues. J lost 4 bases, V lost 4 bases, and 6 bases had no gene match. Germline V lookup: CDR1 WSHSY, CDR2 SAAADI. The CDR3 spells CASSVLAGGFYEQYF. The CDR3 nucleotides are TGCGCCAGCAGTGTATTAGCGGGGGGGTTTTACGAGCAGTACTTC.

The chain uses TRBV19 and TRBJ2-4; D possibly uses TRBD1 or TRBD2 (5 bases each). The germline V and J ends were trimmed by 5 bases and 10 bases, with 18 bases remaining between them. The CDR3 length is 14 residues. The germline gives CDR1 LNHDA, CDR2 SQIVND (reference sequence). The CDR3: CASSPEDNWSIQYF. In DNA, the CDR3 is TGTGCCAGTAGTCCGGAGGACAACTGGAGTATTCAGTACTTC.

The chain combines TRBV3-1 with TRBJ2-3, with a weak D call TRBD2 (6 bases). Germline V lookup: CDR1 LGHDT, CDR2 YNNKEL (reference sequence). Trimming shortened V by 2 bases and J by 4 bases, and 10 bases separated the two germline ends. CDR3 length equals 14 residues. The CDR3 reads CASSQQLAPDTQYF. For the CDR3, the DNA is TGTGCCAGCAGCCAACAACTAGCTCCAGATACGCAGTATTTT.

This clonotype was observed at least ten times. The chain recombines TRBV6-5 with TRBJ1-2; the D gene is possibly TRBD1 (5 bases). V lost 5 bases and J lost 4, with 8 bases in between. The V gene's germline CDR1 is MNHEY and CDR2 SVGAGI. The CDR3 is 12 amino acids. The CDR3 DNA is TGTGCCAGCAGTCGGGGACTCTATGGCTACACCTTC. It specifies CASSRGLYGYTF.

This clonotype was counted many times. V gene TRBV27 combines with J gene TRBJ2-5; TRBD2 is a possible D gene (6 bases). CDR3 length: 15 residues. CDR1 and CDR2 (germline): MNHEY, SMNVEV (reference sequence). V lost 8 bases and J lost 4, with 20 bases in between. For the CDR3, the DNA is TGTGCCAGCGGATCCATAGGTCGGGGGACAGAGACCCAGTACTTC. Residues: CASGSIGRGTETQYF.

The rearrangement uses TRBV12-3 or TRBV12-4 and TRBJ1-1; D is unclear. The CDR3 loop spans 12 amino acids. V gave up 6 bases and J gave up 5 bases, with 10 bases separating them. Written as DNA, the CDR3 is TGTGCCAGCAGGGATATGGGAACTGAAGCTTTCTTT. Translation: CASRDMGTEAFF.

V usage is TRBV4-1 and J usage is TRBJ1-2, with 8 positions matching TRBD1. Germline CDR1 is MGHRA and CDR2 is YSYEKL. This CDR3 spans 14 amino acids. V gave up 0 bases and J gave up 7 bases; unmatched junction bases: 4. CDR3 in amino acids: CASSQDRGPGGYTF. In nucleotides, the CDR3 is TGCGCCAGCAGCCAAGACAGGGGGCCGGGTGGCTACACCTTC.